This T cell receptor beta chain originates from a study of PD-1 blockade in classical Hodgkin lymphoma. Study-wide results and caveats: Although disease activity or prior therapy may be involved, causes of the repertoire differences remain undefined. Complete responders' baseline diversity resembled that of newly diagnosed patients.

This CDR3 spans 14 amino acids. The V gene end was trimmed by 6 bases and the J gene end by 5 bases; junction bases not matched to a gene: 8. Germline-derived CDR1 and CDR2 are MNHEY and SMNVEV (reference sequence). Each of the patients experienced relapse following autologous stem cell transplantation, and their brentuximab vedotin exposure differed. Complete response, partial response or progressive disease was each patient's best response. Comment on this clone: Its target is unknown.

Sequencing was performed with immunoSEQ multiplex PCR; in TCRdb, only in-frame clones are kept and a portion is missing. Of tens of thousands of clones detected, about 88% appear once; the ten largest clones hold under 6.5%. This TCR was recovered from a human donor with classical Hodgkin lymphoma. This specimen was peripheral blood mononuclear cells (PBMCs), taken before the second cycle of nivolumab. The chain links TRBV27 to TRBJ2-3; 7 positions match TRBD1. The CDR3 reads CASRGPYRGDTQYF. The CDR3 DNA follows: TGTGCCAGCAGGGGCCCTTACAGGGGAGATACGCAGTATTTT.